This T cell receptor beta chain was profiled in a study of blood T cell repertoires in COVID-19. This clone has only a few counts. The germline gene is not matched at one end of the junction; a read error may be the cause. This CDR3 contains 14 residues. Germline V gene sequence: CDR1 KGHSH, CDR2 LQKENI. Method: immunoSEQ multiplex PCR; TCRdb's copy keeps in-frame clones and lacks some. The sample contains approximately 440,000 clones, less than 95% of which appear only once. Participants, 18 to 89 years old, spanned around 26 US areas. Membership in each cohort depended on participant-reported clinical history.

The genes are TRBV18 and TRBJ1-6, with 10 bases aligning to TRBD1. The sample comprised PBMCs or T cells enriched from blood (not recorded which). This TCR came from a man younger than 35 who had recovered from COVID-19. CDR3 coding DNA: TGTGCCACCTCAGGACAGGGGGATCAGTCACCCCTCCACTTT. This sequence encodes CATSGQGDQSPLHF.